These 24 T cell receptor beta chains share one sample of origin, sequenced in a study of cytomegalovirus exposure and HLA in healthy donors. PCR was performed using 60 Vbeta and 13 Jbeta primers. Produced via immunoSEQ multiplex PCR; TCRdb's table is partial and in-frame only. The repertoire includes about 90,000 clones, over 55% of them detected once, and under 25% sits in the top ten. The sequenced material came from PBMCs. Every receptor here comes from a woman aged 50 to 65 in good health and CMV-seropositive.

About this clone itself: In this CDR3 the conserved last residue, phenylalanine or tryptophan, is missing, so a read error is likely. It is unclear where the CDR3 begins or ends on the DNA, so no DNA is shown, and the CDR3 is as TCRdb lists it. The chain is built from TRBV6-1 and TRBJ1-1. Germline assignment: CDR1 MNHNS and CDR2 SASEGT. Termini included, the CDR3 measures 11 amino acids. CDR3 region: CASSEDSGPTI.

The V and J genes are TRBV29-1 and TRBJ1-1, with 7 bases aligning to TRBD1. The CDR3 has 11 residues. With V trimmed by 3 bases and J by 7 bases, 2 bases remained unmatched. CDR1 is SQVTM, CDR2 ANQGSEA, per germline. The CDR3 region is CSVEGQYEAFF. The CDR3 region has the DNA TGCAGCGTTGAGGGACAGTATGAAGCTTTCTTT.

The chain recombines TRBV27 with TRBJ1-5; 7 nucleotides align to TRBD1. After removal of 6 bases from V and 2 bases from J, the junction contained 7 bases not matched to a gene. Germline V gene data show CDR1 as MNHEY and CDR2 as SMNVEV (reference sequence). The CDR3 has 15 amino acids. The CDR3 sequence is CASSVTGDGNQPQHF. Here the CDR3 DNA reads TGTGCCAGCAGCGTTACAGGGGACGGCAATCAGCCCCAGCATTTT.

V usage is TRBV29-1 and J usage is TRBJ2-5; 12 nucleotides match TRBD1. The CDR3 loop spans 16 amino acids. V lost 0 bases, J lost 1 base, and 3 bases stayed unmatched. Germline CDR1 and CDR2: SQVTM and ANQGSEA. For the CDR3, the DNA is TGCAGCGTTGAAGAGGGACAGGGGGCGAGCCAAGAGACCCAGTACTTC. It encodes CSVEEGQGASQETQYF.

This clone was recorded only once. This rearrangement joins TRBV5-6 to TRBJ2-1; D unresolved. The ends were cut back, 2 bases at V and 5 bases at J, with 5 bases in the middle. CDR1 is SGHDT and CDR2 is YYEEEE in the germline V gene. The CDR3 has 12 residues. Here the CDR3 reads CASSFPDNEQFF. The CDR3 nucleotides are TGTGCCAGCAGCTTCCCGGACAATGAGCAGTTCTTC.

The chain couples TRBV5-1 to TRBJ2-5; TRBD2 matches 8 bases. Germline CDR1 and CDR2: SGHRS and YFSETQ. The CDR3 runs 16 residues. V was pared by 3 bases and J by 4 bases, with 11 bases of the junction left unmatched. In DNA form, the CDR3 reads TGCGCCAGCAGCTCGGCGGGGGGAGGGGTTCGAGAGACCCAGTACTTC. As protein: CASSSAGGGVRETQYF.

The chain links TRBV18 to TRBJ1-1; TRBD1 matches at 7 bases. CDR3 size: 12 residues. Germline loops: CDR1 KGHSH, CDR2 LQKENI. The junction had 8 bases not matched to a gene; V was cut back by 6 bases and J by 10 bases. This CDR3 reads CASSLDQGGAFF. The CDR3 nucleotides read TGTGCCAGCTCGCTAGATCAGGGGGGAGCTTTCTTT.

The chain carries TRBV25-1 and TRBJ1-4, with D perhaps TRBD1 (5 bases). This CDR3 is 15 amino acids long. The V gene's germline CDR1 is MGHDK and CDR2 SYGVNS. Trimming took 4 bases from V and 3 from J, leaving 12 bases between them. The CDR3 is CASSALLGANEKLFF. For the CDR3, the DNA is TGTGCCAGCAGTGCCCTCCTAGGGGCTAATGAAAAACTGTTTTTT.

V is TRBV5-1 and J is TRBJ2-3, with D tentatively TRBD2 (6 bases). The CDR3 has 16 residues. Germline V gives CDR1 SGHRS, CDR2 YFSETQ. V lost 0 bases to trimming and J lost 6 bases, with 17 bases between them. The chain's CDR3 is CASSLVGGATGDTQYF. CDR3 bases: TGCGCCAGCAGCTTGGTAGGAGGGGCCACTGGGGATACGCAGTATTTT.

The chain uses TRBV29-1 and TRBJ1-1; D gene unclear. Germline-derived CDR1 and CDR2 are SQVTM and ANQGSEA. Trimming pared 7 bases from V and 5 bases from J, leaving 17 bases between. This CDR3 comprises 13 residues. CDR3 DNA sequence: TGCAGCGCCGGCCGGGATCTTGGAACTGAAGCTTTCTTT. Its protein is CSAGRDLGTEAFF. Combining the CDR3 with reference TRBV29-1 and TRBJ1-1 gives the whole variable domain SAVISQKPSRDICQRGTSLTIQCQVDSQVTMMFWYRQQPGQSLTLIATANQGSEATYESGFVIDKFPISRPNLTFSTLTVSNMSPEDSSIYLCSAGRDLGTEAFFGQGTRLTVV.

This clone was seen a few times. The gene calls are TRBV19 and TRBJ2-5; 9 positions match TRBD2. In germline, CDR1 is LNHDA, CDR2 SQIVND (reference sequence). The CDR3 length is 16 residues. V lost 1 base, J lost 2 bases, and 5 bases stayed unmatched. CDR3 region: CASSIGASGDQETQYF. The CDR3 bases are TGTGCCAGTAGTATAGGGGCTAGCGGGGATCAAGAGACCCAGTACTTC.

This chain joins TRBV13 and TRBJ2-2; 8 bases line up with TRBD1. Germline CDR1 PRHDT, CDR2 FYEKMQ (reference sequence). The CDR3 length is 16 residues. Germline trimming cut 4 bases from V and 0 bases from J; bases unmatched to any gene: 4. CDR3 bases: TGTGCCAGCAGCTCCTGGACAGGGACGAACACCGGGGAGCTGTTTTTT. It translates to CASSSWTGTNTGELFF.

J is TRBJ1-5 and V is TRBV7-3; D gene unclear. V gave up 5 bases and J gave up 6 bases, with 11 bases separating them. This CDR3 is built from 13 residues. The germline CDR1 and CDR2 sequences are SGHTA and FQGTGA. The CDR3 DNA reads as TGTGCCAGCAGCATAGACATTGGTCAGCCCCAGCATTTT. It encodes CASSIDIGQPQHF. The full variable domain, in which reference TRBV7-3 and TRBJ1-5 provide the parts outside the CDR3, is GAGVSQTPSNKVTEKGKYVELRCDPISGHTALYWYRQSLGQGPEFLIYFQGTGAADDSGLPNDRFFAVRPEGSVSTLKIQRTERGDSAVYLCASSIDIGQPQHFGDGTRLSIL.

The rearrangement uses TRBV29-1 and TRBJ2-3; D is perhaps TRBD1 (5 bases). CDR3 length: 14 amino acids. The V end was cut by 5 bases, the J end by 4 bases, with 16 bases between. Looked up from germline, CDR1 is SQVTM and CDR2 is ANQGSEA. CDR3 sequence: CSVMDTGVADTQYF. CDR3 DNA: TGCAGCGTTATGGACACCGGTGTGGCAGATACGCAGTATTTT.

This clone was recorded once. The gene calls are TRBV9 and TRBJ2-7; no clear D gene. Trimming pared 0 bases from V and 0 bases from J, leaving 7 bases between. Germline V gene lookup returns CDR1 SGDLS and CDR2 YYNGEE. The CDR3 extends over 14 amino acids. In nucleotides, the CDR3 is TGTGCCAGCAGCGTAGATGTAAACTCCTACGAGCAGTACTTC. It encodes CASSVDVNSYEQYF.

This chain uses TRBV19 with TRBJ2-7; 9 bases agree with TRBD1. The CDR3 sequence is 15 residues long. Looked up from germline, CDR1 is LNHDA and CDR2 is SQIVND (reference sequence). J was trimmed by 4 bases and V by 4 bases; bases with no gene match: 8. CDR3 region: CASSTPNRGQYEQYF. CDR3 in DNA: TGTGCCAGTAGTACCCCCAACAGGGGGCAGTACGAGCAGTACTTC.

The chain recombines TRBV10-3 with TRBJ2-7; D possibly corresponds to TRBD1 (6 bases). The V gene lost 4 bases and the J gene lost 2 bases, with 9 bases spanning the gap. Germline CDR1 and CDR2: ENHRY and SYGVKD. This CDR3 spans 13 amino acids. DNA for the CDR3: TGTGCCATCAGTGGGGACAAGACCTACGAGCAGTACTTC. This sequence encodes CAISGDKTYEQYF.

The chain is built from TRBV6-1 and TRBJ1-5; D gene uncertain. Germline CDR1 and CDR2: MNHNS and SASEGT. The CDR3 spans 13 residues. Trimming stripped 2 bases from V and 1 base from J, with 3 bases between. Here the CDR3 DNA reads TGTGCCAGCAGTGAATTAAGCAATCAGCCCCAGCATTTT. Its translation is CASSELSNQPQHF.

V usage is TRBV13 and J usage is TRBJ1-1; D perhaps matches TRBD1 (5 bases). V lost 7 bases and J 6 bases, leaving 12 bases between the germline ends. The CDR3 extends over 12 amino acids. Germline CDR1 and CDR2: PRHDT and FYEKMQ (reference sequence). CDR3 DNA sequence: TGTGCCAGCAAACCGGGGGGGGCTGAAGCTTTCTTT. It codes for CASKPGGAEAFF.

The rearrangement links TRBV28 to TRBJ2-7, with 7 bases that match TRBD2. V gave up 7 bases and J gave up 0 bases; unmatched junction bases: 3. CDR3 length equals 13 residues. Per germline, CDR1 MDHEN and CDR2 SYDVKM. Here the CDR3 DNA reads TGTGCCAGCATTGGCGGGAGCTCCTACGAGCAGTACTTC. It translates to CASIGGSSYEQYF.

The chain carries TRBV29-1 and TRBJ2-1; 11 bases line up with TRBD2. This CDR3 is built from 14 residues. The V segment lost 3 bases and the J segment 4 bases; nucleotides outside the gene matches: 2. Germline CDR1 SQVTM, CDR2 ANQGSEA. In nucleotides, the CDR3 is TGCAGCGTTGAGACTAGCGGGACTTACAATGAGCAGTTCTTC. Protein product: CSVETSGTYNEQFF.

The V and J genes are TRBV6-6 and TRBJ1-5; D is possibly TRBD1 (6 bases). Germline V gene data show CDR1 as MNHNY and CDR2 as SVGAGI (reference sequence). Between the trimmed V and J ends, which lost 2 bases and 1 base, there was a span of 9 bases. CDR3 length: 15 amino acids. This CDR3 reads CASSYTQGSNQPQHF. CDR3 DNA: TGTGCCAGCAGTTACACACAGGGCAGCAATCAGCCCCAGCATTTT.

V usage is TRBV10-3 and J usage is TRBJ2-7, with a tentative D call TRBD1 (6 bases). V lost 4 bases and J lost 6, with 16 bases in between. Germline lookup yields CDR1 ENHRY and CDR2 SYGVKD. The CDR3 runs to 14 residues. The CDR3 DNA is TGTGCCATCAGTGTACCGGGTCAAGGGGGCGAGCAGTACTTC. As protein: CAISVPGQGGEQYF.

J is TRBJ1-3 and V is TRBV30; 10 positions match TRBD1. This CDR3 spans 15 amino acids. V lost 4 bases and J lost 7; bases outside the gene matches: 10. CDR1 and CDR2 (germline): GTSNPN, SVGIG (reference sequence). CDR3 in DNA: TGTGCCTGGAACCGACAGGGGGCAGGTTGGAACACCATATATTTT. It translates to CAWNRQGAGWNTIYF. Together with reference TRBV30 and TRBJ1-3, the CDR3 gives the full variable domain: SQTIHQWPATLVQPVGSPLSLECTVEGTSNPNLYWYRQAAGRGLQLLFYSVGIGQISSEVPQNLSASRPQDRQFILSSKKLLLSDSGFYLCAWNRQGAGWNTIYFGEGSWLTVV.